This TCR beta chain was sequenced for a study of Graves' ophthalmopathy and Graves' hyperthyroidism. Amplification of the TCR beta CDR3 regions used RNA transcripts (as template). Investigators did first-round RT-PCR with HTBI primers, then second-round multiplex PCR. Each CDR3 protein is one row after TCRdb ran MiXCR on the multiplex PCR reads. The sample lists 500,000 to 600,000 distinct CDR3 sequences, approximately 35% seen once, with 3.5% to 4.5% in the top ten. The diagnosis was founded upon clinical symptoms, serum thyroxine, TRAb, thyroid ultrasound and orbital computed tomography. Sequences were obtained from peripheral blood or thyroid tissue (not recorded which). This sequence originates from an adult man with Graves' hyperthyroidism.

The CDR3 loop is CSAWRTLSSYNSPLHF. CDR3 in DNA: TGCAGTGCGTGGCGGACTTTGAGCTCCTATAATTCACCCCTCCACTTT. This chain connects TRBV20-1 to TRBJ1-6; no firm D call. Trimming shortened V by 6 bases and J by 0 bases, and 15 bases separated the two germline ends. The CDR3 extends over 16 amino acids. Germline CDR1 DFQATT, CDR2 SNEGSKA (reference sequence).